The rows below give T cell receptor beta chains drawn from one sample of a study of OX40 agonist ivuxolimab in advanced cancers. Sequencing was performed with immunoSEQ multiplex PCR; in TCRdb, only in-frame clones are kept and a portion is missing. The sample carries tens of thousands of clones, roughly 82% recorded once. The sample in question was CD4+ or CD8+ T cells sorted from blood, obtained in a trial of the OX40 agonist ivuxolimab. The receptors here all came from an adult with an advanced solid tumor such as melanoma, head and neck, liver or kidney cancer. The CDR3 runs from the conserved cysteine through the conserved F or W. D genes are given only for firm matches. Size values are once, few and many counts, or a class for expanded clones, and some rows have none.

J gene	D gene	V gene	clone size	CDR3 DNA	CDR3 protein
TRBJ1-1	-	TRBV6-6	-	TGTGCCAGCAGTTTGGATCTGGAAGCTTTCTTT	CASSLDLEAFF
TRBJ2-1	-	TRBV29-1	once	TGCAGCGTCGGGATGGAGGATGAGCAGTTCTTC	CSVGMEDEQFF
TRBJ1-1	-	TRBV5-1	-	TGCGCCAGCAGCCCGGGGCCTAGACAGGCCGGGAACACTGAAGCTTTCTTT	CASSPGPRQAGNTEAFF
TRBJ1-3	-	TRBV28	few	TGTGCCAGCAGCGCCGAAGTAAACTCTGGAAACACCATATATTTT	CASSAEVNSGNTIYF
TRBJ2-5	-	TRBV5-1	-	TGCGCCAGCAGCTTGGCCCCAAACAGGGAGACCCAGTACTTC	CASSLAPNRETQYF
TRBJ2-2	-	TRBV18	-	TGTGCCAGCTCATCCCTGGACAGGAACACCGGGGAGCTGTTTTTT	CASSSLDRNTGELFF
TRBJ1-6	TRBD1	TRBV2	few	TGTGCCAGCAGCCCTGGGACAGGGGTGGAATCACCCCTCCACTTT	CASSPGTGVESPLHF
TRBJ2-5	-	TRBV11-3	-	TGTGCCAGCAGCCCCCCGGGTCAAGAGACCCAGTACTTC	CASSPPGQETQYF
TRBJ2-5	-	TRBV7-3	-	TGTGCCAGCAGCGACCAGGGAGAGACCCAGTACTTC	CASSDQGETQYF
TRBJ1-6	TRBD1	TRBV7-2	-	TGTGCCAGCAGCTTAGCGGGGACAGGGAATTCACCCCTCCACTTT	CASSLAGTGNSPLHF
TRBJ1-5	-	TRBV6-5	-	TGTGCCAGCAGCCGAAACAGGGAAAGCAATCAGCCCCAGCATTTT	CASSRNRESNQPQHF
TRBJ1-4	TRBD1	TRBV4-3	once	TGCGCCAGCAGCCAAGATATAAGGGGGCGGACTAATGAAAAACTGTTTTTT	CASSQDIRGRTNEKLFF
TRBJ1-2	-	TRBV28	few	TGTGCCAGCAGTTCGGGGGGGGAAGGCTACACCTTC	CASSSGGEGYTF
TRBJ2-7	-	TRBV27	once	TGTGCCAGCGGGGTGGCGGGGGCGGCGAGGCAGTACTTC	CASGVAGAARQYF
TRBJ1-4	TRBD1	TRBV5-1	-	TGCGCCAGCAGCTTGGGGACAGGGACTAATGAAAAACTGTTTTTT	CASSLGTGTNEKLFF
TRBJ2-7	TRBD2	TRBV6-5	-	TGTGCCAGCAGCCGGACTAGCTCCTACGAGCAGTACTTC	CASSRTSSYEQYF
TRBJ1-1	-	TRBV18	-	TGTGCCAGCTCACCACGGTTCAGCGAGACTGAAGCTTTCTTT	CASSPRFSETEAFF
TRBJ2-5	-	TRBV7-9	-	TGTGCCAGCAGCTTAGCGCAGGGACCGGGGCGCGAGACCCAGTACTTC	CASSLAQGPGRETQYF
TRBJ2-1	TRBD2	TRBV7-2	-	TGTGCCAGCAGCTTTTTTAGACTAGCGGAGAATGAGCAGTTCTTC	CASSFFRLAENEQFF
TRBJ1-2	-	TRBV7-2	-	TGTGCCAGCAGCCCCGACAGTAACTATGGCTACACCTTC	CASSPDSNYGYTF
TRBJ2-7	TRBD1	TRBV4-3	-	TGCGCCAGCAGCCAGAACTTCGGGGGACAGGAGTACTTC	CASSQNFGGQEYF
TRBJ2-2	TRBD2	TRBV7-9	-	TGTGCCAGCACCGGAAGTACGGCGGGAGGGTCGAACACCGGGGAGCTGTTTTTT	CASTGSTAGGSNTGELFF
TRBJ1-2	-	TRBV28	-	TGTGCCAGCTGCCGGGGGCAGATAGATGGCTACACCTTC	CASCRGQIDGYTF
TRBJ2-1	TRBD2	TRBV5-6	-	TGTGCCAGCAGCGTTCGGGGGGGCTACAATGAGCAGTTCTTC	CASSVRGGYNEQFF
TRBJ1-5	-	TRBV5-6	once	TGTGCCAGCAGCTTGGCTGGGGGGTTACAGGAGCCCCAGCATTTT	CASSLAGGLQEPQHF
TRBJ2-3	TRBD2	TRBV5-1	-	TGCGCCAGCAGCCTTCTCTCTAGCGGGGGACTCACAGATACGCAGTATTTT	CASSLLSSGGLTDTQYF
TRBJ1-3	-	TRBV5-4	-	TGTGCCAGCAGCTTCTCAGGATCACTCTCTGGAAACACCATATATTTT	CASSFSGSLSGNTIYF
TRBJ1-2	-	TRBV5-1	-	TGCGCCAGCAGCCAGGGGACAACCCGATATGGCTACACCTTC	CASSQGTTRYGYTF